A selection of T cell receptor beta chains follows, all from one sample in a study of shared clonotypes between healthy human individuals. The protocol was immunoSEQ multiplex PCR, while the TCRdb copy is restricted to in-frame clones and leaves out a portion. The repertoire holds roughly 1,000,000 clones, with around 78% as singletons. Input material: memory CD4+ T cells from PBMCs. These receptors all stem from a man aged 18 to 30 in good health. Some clones in this sample may be carry-over from other donors' samples. Both conserved end residues are part of each CDR3. Each record gives: clone size, J gene, V gene, D gene, CDR3 protein, CDR3 DNA. A D gene is named only where the DNA matches it firmly. Size tells how often a clone was seen (once, few, many) or the class of an expanded clone, and some rows leave it out.

abundance: -
j_gene: TRBJ2-1
v_gene: TRBV27
d_gene: TRBD2
CDR3aa: CASSFRTSGVYNEQFF
CDR3nt: TGTGCCAGCAGTTTCCGGACTAGCGGAGTCTACAATGAGCAGTTCTTC

abundance: many
j_gene: TRBJ2-7
v_gene: TRBV7-8
d_gene: -
CDR3aa: CASSFRDKAYEQYF
CDR3nt: TGTGCCAGCAGCTTTCGGGATAAGGCCTACGAGCAGTACTTC

abundance: -
j_gene: TRBJ2-4
v_gene: TRBV30
d_gene: -
CDR3aa: CAWSVGTLAKNIQYF
CDR3nt: TGTGCCTGGAGTGTAGGGACCCTAGCCAAAAACATTCAGTACTTC

abundance: once
j_gene: TRBJ1-2
v_gene: TRBV25-1
d_gene: -
CDR3aa: CASSPRHSPNYGYTF
CDR3nt: TGTGCCAGCAGCCCTAGACATAGCCCCAACTATGGCTACACCTTC

abundance: -
j_gene: TRBJ2-3
v_gene: TRBV5-5
d_gene: TRBD1
CDR3aa: CASSLGQTLGTDTQYF
CDR3nt: TGTGCCAGCAGCCTGGGACAGACTCTCGGCACAGATACGCAGTATTTT

abundance: few
j_gene: TRBJ1-4
v_gene: TRBV2
d_gene: -
CDR3aa: CASWQNEKLFF
CDR3nt: TGTGCCAGCTGGCAGAATGAAAAACTGTTTTTT

abundance: -
j_gene: TRBJ2-7
v_gene: TRBV5-5
d_gene: TRBD1
CDR3aa: CASSRRTGSDEQYF
CDR3nt: TGTGCCAGCAGCCGGAGGACAGGGAGCGACGAGCAGTACTTC

abundance: -
j_gene: TRBJ1-2
v_gene: TRBV5-1
d_gene: TRBD1
CDR3aa: CASSAGQGTRGYTF
CDR3nt: TGCGCCAGCAGCGCCGGACAGGGTACGAGGGGCTACACCTTC

abundance: -
j_gene: TRBJ1-5
v_gene: TRBV5-6
d_gene: TRBD1
CDR3aa: CASSYFRGQGNQPQHF
CDR3nt: TGTGCCAGCAGCTATTTCAGGGGGCAGGGCAATCAGCCCCAGCATTTT

abundance: -
j_gene: TRBJ1-5
v_gene: TRBV7-8
d_gene: -
CDR3aa: CASSRSNQPQHF
CDR3nt: TGTGCCAGCTCGCGGAGCAATCAGCCCCAGCATTTT

abundance: -
j_gene: TRBJ2-1
v_gene: TRBV30
d_gene: -
CDR3aa: CAWSVSGNEQFF
CDR3nt: TGTGCCTGGAGTGTGTCAGGAAATGAGCAGTTCTTC

abundance: -
j_gene: TRBJ2-1
v_gene: TRBV7-9
d_gene: -
CDR3aa: CASSLVGGYSSYNEQFF
CDR3nt: TGTGCCAGCAGCTTAGTGGGCGGCTACAGCTCCTACAATGAGCAGTTCTTC

abundance: -
j_gene: TRBJ2-1
v_gene: TRBV30
d_gene: -
CDR3aa: CAWSVYGGAASYNEQFF
CDR3nt: TGTGCCTGGAGTGTATATGGTGGGGCTGCCTCCTACAATGAGCAGTTCTTC

abundance: -
j_gene: TRBJ2-7
v_gene: TRBV29-1
d_gene: -
CDR3aa: CSVESPGQGTYEQYF
CDR3nt: TGCAGCGTTGAATCCCCAGGGCAGGGGACCTACGAGCAGTACTTC

abundance: -
j_gene: TRBJ2-3
v_gene: TRBV5-4
d_gene: -
CDR3aa: CASSLWSSGTDTQYF
CDR3nt: TGTGCCAGCAGCTTATGGTCCAGCGGCACAGATACGCAGTATTTT

abundance: -
j_gene: TRBJ1-3
v_gene: TRBV6-1
d_gene: -
CDR3aa: CASREPLGNTIYF
CDR3nt: TGTGCCAGCAGGGAACCCTTAGGAAACACCATATATTTT

abundance: once
j_gene: TRBJ2-5
v_gene: TRBV2
d_gene: TRBD2
CDR3aa: CASKRGETQYF
CDR3nt: TGTGCCAGCAAGCGGGGGGAGACCCAGTACTTC

abundance: once
j_gene: TRBJ2-7
v_gene: TRBV7-6
d_gene: TRBD1
CDR3aa: CASSRRTGSSYEQYF
CDR3nt: TGTGCCAGCAGCCGAAGGACAGGGTCGTCCTACGAGCAGTACTTC